A single sample is the source of the 27 T cell receptor beta chains below, sequenced in a study of control samples from healthy donors and cancer patients (dated by TCRdb to the early 2020s). Receptor libraries were prepared by the immunoSEQ multiplex PCR assay. TCRdb mirrors the immuneACCESS table, restricted to in-frame sequences. Some clones are absent from its copies; in checked studies, under half trace to an unresolved V gene, and the reason for the others is unknown. The sample table holds about 80,000 clones, of which 91% were seen once. 15% to 20% of the sample is held by the ten biggest clonotypes. Input material: blood. These receptors originate from a man aged 50-59 years in good health.

The chain uses TRBV11-2 and TRBJ2-7, with 8 bases aligning to TRBD1. V shed 5 bases, J shed 0 bases, and the junction held 0 bases outside the gene matches. CDR3 length: 13 amino acids. Germline lookup yields CDR1 SGHAT and CDR2 FQNNGV. CDR3 region: CASSGQGSYEQYF. The CDR3 DNA is TGTGCCAGCAGCGGACAGGGCTCCTACGAGCAGTACTTC.

The table lists this clone with a few counts. The chain links TRBV9 to TRBJ2-5, with 13 bases lining up with TRBD2. V gave up 3 bases and J gave up 5 bases; unmatched junction bases: 4. The germline gives CDR1 SGDLS, CDR2 YYNGEE. The CDR3 is 15 amino acids. DNA for the CDR3: TGTGCCAGCAGCGCACTAGCGGGGGGGCAGGAGACCCAGTACTTC. This encodes CASSALAGGQETQYF. Using reference TRBV9 and TRBJ2-5 for the parts outside the CDR3, the full variable domain is DSGVTQTPKHLITATGQRVTLRCSPRSGDLSVYWYQQSLDQGLQFLIQYYNGEERAKGNILERFSAQQFPDLHSELNLSSLELGDSALYFCASSALAGGQETQYFGPGTRLLVL.

In nucleotides, the CDR3 is TGTGCCAGCAGTTTGGCAGCCAGAAGTGAAAAACTGTTTTTT. This encodes CASSLAARSEKLFF. The chain recombines TRBV6-6 with TRBJ1-4; the D is unclear. The germline gives CDR1 MNHNY, CDR2 SVGAGI (reference sequence). Trimming shortened V by 4 bases and J by 7 bases, and 13 bases separated the two germline ends. The CDR3 covers 14 residues.

The chain has TRBV11-2 and TRBJ2-1; 7 nucleotides align to TRBD1. J lost 6 bases, V lost 4 bases, and 12 bases had no gene match. Germline V CDR1 and CDR2: SGHAT, FQNNGV. This CDR3 comprises 16 residues. CDR3 sequence reads: CASSSLDRVRGNEQFF. CDR3 DNA sequence: TGTGCCAGCAGCTCCCTCGACAGGGTAAGGGGCAATGAGCAGTTCTTC.

V gene TRBV27 combines with J gene TRBJ1-1, with TRBD1 as a possible D gene (5 bases). In germline, CDR1 is MNHEY, CDR2 SMNVEV (reference sequence). Trimming left V 8 bases short and J 11 bases short, with 15 bases between. This CDR3 is built from 11 residues. DNA for the CDR3: TGTGCCAGCCACAGGTCCGGATTCGCTTTCTTT. Its protein product is CASHRSGFAFF.

The chain carries TRBV19 and TRBJ1-3; D is unclear. V shed 0 bases and J shed 0 bases, with 12 bases lying between them. The CDR3 spans 17 residues. Germline V CDR1 and CDR2: LNHDA, SQIVND (reference sequence). The CDR3 coding sequence is TGTGCCAGTAGTATAGACGGAGAGACTTACTCTGGAAACACCATATATTTT. Its protein product is CASSIDGETYSGNTIYF.

The chain joins TRBV6-5 to TRBJ2-5; D may be TRBD2 (6 bases). CDR1 and CDR2 (germline): MNHEY, SVGAGI. The CDR3 length is 13 residues. V was pared by 7 bases and J by 1 base, with 10 bases between. The CDR3 nucleotides are TGTGCCAGCAACCCGGGACTCCAAGAGACCCAGTACTTC. Translating it yields CASNPGLQETQYF.

CDR3 protein: CASSNGVIQGSSYEQYF. CDR3 coding DNA: TGTGCCAGCAGCAATGGAGTTATACAGGGGAGCTCCTACGAGCAGTACTTC. V and J are TRBV7-9 and TRBJ2-7; 7 bases match TRBD1. CDR1 is SEHNR and CDR2 is FQNEAQ in the germline V gene (reference sequence). Losses at the gene ends were 5 bases for V and 0 bases for J; bases not matched to a gene: 13. CDR3 length: 17 residues.

This chain joins TRBV5-5 and TRBJ1-3; no reliable D call. Germline assignment: CDR1 SGHKS and CDR2 YYEKEE (reference sequence). The CDR3 consists of 15 residues. V shed 2 bases and J shed 2 bases, with 11 bases lying between them. The CDR3 sequence is CASSFILGAGNTIYF. CDR3 nucleotide sequence: TGTGCCAGCAGCTTTATCCTCGGGGCTGGAAACACCATATATTTT.

The CDR3 nucleotides are TGTGCCAGCAGCCAAGACAGAATTAGCACAGATACGCAGTATTTT. This gives the protein CASSQDRISTDTQYF. V is TRBV14 and J is TRBJ2-3; D is unresolved. V lost 0 bases and J lost 0, with 7 bases in between. Germline V gene data show CDR1 as SGHDN and CDR2 as FVKESK. The length of the CDR3 is 15 residues.

The chain combines TRBV19 with TRBJ1-5; possibly TRBD1 for D (6 bases). Germline CDR1 reads LNHDA; CDR2 reads SQIVND (reference sequence). V was trimmed by 5 bases and J by 2 bases, leaving 22 bases between them. The CDR3 consists of 18 residues. The CDR3 DNA reads as TGTGCCAGTAGTGCAAACCTCAGGGGCGGATGGGGCAATCAGCCCCAGCATTTT. This codes for CASSANLRGGWGNQPQHF.

The V call is TRBV24-1, the J call TRBJ2-2; D remains unclear. V was trimmed by 2 bases and J by 3 bases, leaving 9 bases between them. The CDR3 is 15 residues long. Looked up from germline, CDR1 is KGHDR and CDR2 is SFDVKD. The CDR3 DNA sequence: TGTGCCACCAGTGATTCCGGGCCGGACACCGGGGAGCTGTTTTTT. Its translation: CATSDSGPDTGELFF.

The CDR3, as DNA: TGTGCCTGGAGTGGAGGACAGGTCCGTAATGCTCGCACCGGGGAGCTGTTTTTT. The encoded protein is CAWSGGQVRNARTGELFF. The rearrangement joins TRBV30 to TRBJ2-2; 7 bases are a match to TRBD1. Germline assignment: CDR1 GTSNPN and CDR2 SVGIG (reference sequence). The CDR3 is 18 amino acids. V lost 1 base to trimming and J lost 4 bases; unmatched junction nucleotides: 15.

In this sample, this clone turned up once. The chain employs TRBV24-1 and TRBJ2-7, with 7 bases matching TRBD1. The CDR3 runs 14 residues. J was trimmed by 5 bases and V by 5 bases; bases with no gene match: 8. Germline CDR1 is KGHDR and CDR2 is SFDVKD. The CDR3 sequence is CATSVGRGSNEQYF. CDR3 coding DNA: TGTGCCACCAGTGTAGGCAGGGGGTCGAACGAGCAGTACTTC.

The chain has TRBV9 and TRBJ1-2, with 9 bases matching TRBD1. The J segment lost 8 bases and the V segment lost 4 bases, leaving 6 bases of the junction unmatched. This CDR3 spans 13 amino acids. Germline CDR1 SGDLS, CDR2 YYNGEE. This chain's CDR3 is CASSLRQGEGYTF. The CDR3 DNA reads TGTGCCAGCAGCCTTCGACAGGGGGAGGGCTACACCTTC.

The chain joins TRBV19 to TRBJ2-2; TRBD1 or TRBD2 may be the D gene (7 bases each). The CDR3 is 15 residues long. The V end was cut by 7 bases, the J end by 6 bases, with 18 bases between. CDR1 LNHDA and CDR2 SQIVND come from the germline V gene (reference sequence). The CDR3 nucleotides read TGTGCCAGTAAGGGACAGCGGGGTCCCGCCGGGGAGCTGTTTTTT. Translated, it gives CASKGQRGPAGELFF.

The chain links TRBV7-4 to TRBJ1-1; 9 bases line up with TRBD1. The germline V gene has CDR1 SGHVT and CDR2 SQSDAQ. There are 15 residues in the CDR3. Trimming removed 5 bases from V and 4 bases from J; junction bases left unmatched: 8. Written as DNA, the CDR3 is TGTGCCAGCAGCCAACAGGGGGCGAGGGGCACTGAAGCTTTCTTT. Protein: CASSQQGARGTEAFF.

The chain joins TRBV10-2 to TRBJ2-4; D uncertain. V shed 5 bases and J shed 0 bases, with 11 bases lying between them. CDR3 length equals 15 residues. Germline V lookup: CDR1 WSHSY, CDR2 SAAADI. CDR3 loop: CASSSLVEAKNIQYF. CDR3 DNA sequence: TGCGCCAGCAGTTCCCTCGTGGAAGCCAAAAACATTCAGTACTTC.

This CDR3 reads CASSVGNRNTIYF. The CDR3 nucleotides read TGTGCCAGCAGCGTCGGGAATCGAAACACCATATATTTT. The gene calls are TRBV9 and TRBJ1-3; D unclear. Between the trimmed V and J ends, which lost 2 bases and 5 bases, there was a span of 8 bases. Germline V lookup: CDR1 SGDLS, CDR2 YYNGEE. The CDR3 covers 13 residues.

V and J are TRBV6-1 and TRBJ1-6; D may be TRBD1 (6 bases). The germline V and J ends were trimmed by 2 bases and 6 bases, with 11 bases remaining between them. Per germline, CDR1 MNHNS and CDR2 SASEGT. This CDR3 comprises 15 residues. CDR3 protein: CASSERRGLNSPLHF. The DNA of the CDR3 is TGTGCCAGCAGTGAAAGGCGGGGGCTTAATTCACCCCTCCACTTT.

This chain joins TRBV29-1 and TRBJ2-1, with TRBD2 identical over 7 bases. The germline CDR1 and CDR2 sequences are SQVTM and ANQGSEA. V was pared by 4 bases and J by 9 bases, with 9 bases of the junction left unmatched. CDR3 size: 13 residues. The CDR3 region is CSVVERGRGEQFF. The CDR3 nucleotides are TGCAGCGTTGTAGAGCGGGGTCGGGGTGAGCAGTTCTTC.

V and J are TRBV7-9 and TRBJ2-5, with D possibly matching TRBD1 (5 bases). From germline, CDR1 is SEHNR and CDR2 FQNEAQ (reference sequence). CDR3 size: 13 residues. Trimming pared 5 bases from V and 2 bases from J, leaving 9 bases between. The CDR3 sequence: CASSPDSQETQYF. The CDR3 nucleotides read TGTGCCAGCAGCCCTGACAGTCAAGAGACCCAGTACTTC.

This clone showed up just once. The CDR3 DNA reads as TGTGCCAGCAGTGAAGAGTGGCGGACTAGCGGGGGGTCAGATACGCAGTATTTT. Translating gives CASSEEWRTSGGSDTQYF. The gene calls are TRBV2 and TRBJ2-3, with TRBD2 matching 14 bases. The CDR3 consists of 18 residues. The trim removed 1 base at V and 4 bases at J, leaving 7 bases unmatched. Germline CDR1 is SNHLY and CDR2 is FYNNEI.

This chain joins TRBV2 and TRBJ1-5; a possible D gene is TRBD1 (5 bases). The V gene lost 7 bases and the J gene lost 7 bases, with 17 bases spanning the gap. The CDR3 has 14 amino acids. Germline V gives CDR1 SNHLY, CDR2 FYNNEI. The DNA of the CDR3 is TGTGCCAGCACTGAGGGCGGGGGACCACAGCCCCAGCATTTT. Its translation is CASTEGGGPQPQHF.

The chain recombines TRBV29-1 with TRBJ2-1; 8 nucleotides line up with TRBD2. The CDR3 consists of 13 residues. The germline V gene has CDR1 SQVTM and CDR2 ANQGSEA. V was pared by 3 bases and J by 9 bases, with 7 bases of the junction left unmatched. CDR3 nucleotides: TGCAGCGTTGACGTCTCCAGCGGGAGTGAGCAGTTCTTC. Translating gives CSVDVSSGSEQFF.

V usage is TRBV6-6 and J usage is TRBJ2-7, with 7 bases matching TRBD1. This CDR3 has 14 amino acids. J lost 0 bases, V lost 8 bases, and 7 bases had no gene match. Per germline, CDR1 MNHNY and CDR2 SVGAGI (reference sequence). The CDR3 region has the DNA TGTGCCAGCTGCCCCGGGACAGCCTCCTACGAGCAGTACTTC. This sequence encodes CASCPGTASYEQYF.

This clone was picked up many times. The chain has TRBV9 and TRBJ1-3, with D maybe TRBD1 (5 bases). Trimming took 0 bases from V and 2 from J, leaving 6 bases between them. Germline V lookup: CDR1 SGDLS, CDR2 YYNGEE. The CDR3 runs to 14 residues. As DNA, the CDR3 is TGTGCCAGCAGCGTAGGGGGCGCTGGAAACACCATATATTTT. This sequence encodes CASSVGGAGNTIYF.